This T cell receptor (beta chain) was observed in a study of T cell responses to AZD1222 COVID-19 vaccine. In regard to this clone: Its antigen is as yet unknown.

The data were produced by immunoSEQ multiplex PCR, yet TCRdb's version contains in-frame clones alone and is incomplete. The data contain about 150,000 clones, 88% of them singletons. CDR3 size: 11 residues. Germline V gene data show CDR1 as MDHEN and CDR2 as SYDVKM. Trimming took off 8 bases at V and 5 bases at J, with 9 bases between the two ends. The study, taken as a whole, reports: Baseline testing showed seropositivity in only a handful of AZD1222 recipients. White British donors predominated, females outnumbered males, and clonal diversity was possibly underestimated. Nearly half of the spike-specific TCRs reportedly recognize variant regions that carry no mutations.

The TCR originated in an adult in good health. This material consisted of peripheral blood, taken on day 0 of AZD1222 vaccination. The chain employs TRBV28 and TRBJ1-1; D gene uncertain. The CDR3 DNA reads TGTGCCAGCTACCGAGGTACTGAAGCTTTCTTT. Amino acids: CASYRGTEAFF.